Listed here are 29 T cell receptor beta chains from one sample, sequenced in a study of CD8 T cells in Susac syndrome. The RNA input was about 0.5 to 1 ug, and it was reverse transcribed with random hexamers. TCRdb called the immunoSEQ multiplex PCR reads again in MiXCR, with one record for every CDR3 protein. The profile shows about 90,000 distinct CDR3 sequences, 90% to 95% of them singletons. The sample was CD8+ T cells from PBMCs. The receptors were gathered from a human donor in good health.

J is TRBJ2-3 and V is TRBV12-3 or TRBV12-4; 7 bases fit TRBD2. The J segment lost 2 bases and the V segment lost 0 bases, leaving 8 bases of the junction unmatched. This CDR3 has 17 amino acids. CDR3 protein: CASSLARLADNTDTQYF. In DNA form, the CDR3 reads TGTGCCAGCAGTTTAGCGCGGCTAGCGGATAACACAGATACGCAGTATTTT.

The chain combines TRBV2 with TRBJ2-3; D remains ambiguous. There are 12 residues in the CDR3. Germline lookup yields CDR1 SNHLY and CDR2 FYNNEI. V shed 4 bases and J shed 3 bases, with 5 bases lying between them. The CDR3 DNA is TGTGCCAGCAGTGTGGGGACAGATACGCAGTATTTT. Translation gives CASSVGTDTQYF.

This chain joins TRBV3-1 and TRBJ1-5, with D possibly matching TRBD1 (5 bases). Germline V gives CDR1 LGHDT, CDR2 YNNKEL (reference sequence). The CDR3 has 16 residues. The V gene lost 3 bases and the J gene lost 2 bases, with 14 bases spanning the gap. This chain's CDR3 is CASSHTQGGGNQPQHF. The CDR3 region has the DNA TGTGCCAGCAGCCATACGCAGGGAGGAGGCAATCAGCCCCAGCATTTT.

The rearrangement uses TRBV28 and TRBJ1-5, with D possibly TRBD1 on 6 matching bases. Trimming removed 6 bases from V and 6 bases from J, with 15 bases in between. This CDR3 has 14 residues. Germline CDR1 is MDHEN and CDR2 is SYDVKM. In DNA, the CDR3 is TGTGCCAGCAGCCTATTCGGGGGGCGTCAGCCCCAGCATTTT. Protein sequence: CASSLFGGRQPQHF.

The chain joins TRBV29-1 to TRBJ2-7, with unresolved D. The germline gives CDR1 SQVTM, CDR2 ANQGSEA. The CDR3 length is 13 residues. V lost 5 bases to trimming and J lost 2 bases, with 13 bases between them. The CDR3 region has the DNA TGCAGCGTTCCTCTTGGGTCTCCCTACGAGCAGTACTTC. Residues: CSVPLGSPYEQYF.

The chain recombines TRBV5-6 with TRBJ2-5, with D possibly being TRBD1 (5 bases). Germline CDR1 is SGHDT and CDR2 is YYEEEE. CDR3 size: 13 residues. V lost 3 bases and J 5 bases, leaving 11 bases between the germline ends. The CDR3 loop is CASSWGLGETQYF. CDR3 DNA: TGTGCCAGCAGCTGGGGCTTGGGGGAGACCCAGTACTTC.

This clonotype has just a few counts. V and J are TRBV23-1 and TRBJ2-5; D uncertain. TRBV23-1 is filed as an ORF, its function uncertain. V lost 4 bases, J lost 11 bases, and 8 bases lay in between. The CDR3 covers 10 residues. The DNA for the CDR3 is TGCGCCAGCAGTCTCGAGAAACAGTACTTC. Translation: CASSLEKQYF.

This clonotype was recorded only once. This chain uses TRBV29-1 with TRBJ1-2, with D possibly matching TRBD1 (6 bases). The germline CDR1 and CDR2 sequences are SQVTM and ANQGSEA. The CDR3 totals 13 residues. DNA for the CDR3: TGCAGTGCCATCAGGGGAGGAAGATATGGCTACACCTTC. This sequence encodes CSAIRGGRYGYTF. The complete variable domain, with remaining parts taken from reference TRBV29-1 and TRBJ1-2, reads SAVISQKPSRDICQRGTSLTIQCQVDSQVTMMFWYRQQPGQSLTLIATANQGSEATYESGFVIDKFPISRPNLTFSTLTVSNMSPEDSSIYLCSAIRGGRYGYTFGSGTRLTVV.

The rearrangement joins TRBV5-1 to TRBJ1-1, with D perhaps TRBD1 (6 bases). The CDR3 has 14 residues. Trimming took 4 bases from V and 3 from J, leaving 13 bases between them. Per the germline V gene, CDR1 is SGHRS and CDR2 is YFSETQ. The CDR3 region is CASSPRGQYTEAFF. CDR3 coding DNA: TGCGCCAGCAGCCCCCGGGGGCAGTACACTGAAGCTTTCTTT.

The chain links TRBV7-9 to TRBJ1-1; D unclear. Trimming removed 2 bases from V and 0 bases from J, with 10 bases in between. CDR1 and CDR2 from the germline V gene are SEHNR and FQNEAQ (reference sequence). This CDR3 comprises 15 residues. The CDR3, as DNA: TGTGCCAGCAGCTTACGAGGGTATATGAACACTGAAGCTTTCTTT. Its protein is CASSLRGYMNTEAFF.

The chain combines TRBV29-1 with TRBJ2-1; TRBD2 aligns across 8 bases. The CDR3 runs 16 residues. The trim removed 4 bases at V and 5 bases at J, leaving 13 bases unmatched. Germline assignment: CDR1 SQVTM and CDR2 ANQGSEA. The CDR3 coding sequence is TGCAGCGTTGCCGGCGGGGGGCCCCCAATCAACAATGAGCAGTTCTTC. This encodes CSVAGGGPPINNEQFF.

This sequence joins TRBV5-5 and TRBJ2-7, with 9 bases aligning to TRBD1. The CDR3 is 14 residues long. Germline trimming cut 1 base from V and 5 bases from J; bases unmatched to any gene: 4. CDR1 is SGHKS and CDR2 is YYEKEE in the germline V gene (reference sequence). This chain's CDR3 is CASSLTGTGNEQYF. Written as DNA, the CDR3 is TGTGCCAGCAGCTTGACCGGGACAGGGAACGAGCAGTACTTC.

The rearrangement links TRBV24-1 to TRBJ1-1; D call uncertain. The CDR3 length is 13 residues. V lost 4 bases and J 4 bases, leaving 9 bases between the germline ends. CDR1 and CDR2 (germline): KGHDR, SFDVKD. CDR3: CATSDPDGTEAFF. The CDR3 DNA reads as TGTGCCACCAGTGACCCCGATGGCACTGAAGCTTTCTTT.

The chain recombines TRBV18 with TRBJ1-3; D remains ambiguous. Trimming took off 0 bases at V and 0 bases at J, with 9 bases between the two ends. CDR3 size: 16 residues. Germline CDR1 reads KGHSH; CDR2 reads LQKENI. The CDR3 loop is CASSPPRLSSGNTIYF. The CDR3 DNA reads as TGTGCCAGCTCACCACCGCGGCTCAGCTCTGGAAACACCATATATTTT.

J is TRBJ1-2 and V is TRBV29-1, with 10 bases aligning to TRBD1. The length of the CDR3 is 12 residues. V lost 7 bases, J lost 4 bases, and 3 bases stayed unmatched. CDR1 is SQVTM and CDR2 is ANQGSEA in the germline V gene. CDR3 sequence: CSGRDRGYGYTF. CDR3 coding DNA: TGCAGCGGAAGGGACAGGGGCTATGGCTACACCTTC. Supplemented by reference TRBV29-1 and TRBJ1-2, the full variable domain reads SAVISQKPSRDICQRGTSLTIQCQVDSQVTMMFWYRQQPGQSLTLIATANQGSEATYESGFVIDKFPISRPNLTFSTLTVSNMSPEDSSIYLCSGRDRGYGYTFGSGTRLTVV.

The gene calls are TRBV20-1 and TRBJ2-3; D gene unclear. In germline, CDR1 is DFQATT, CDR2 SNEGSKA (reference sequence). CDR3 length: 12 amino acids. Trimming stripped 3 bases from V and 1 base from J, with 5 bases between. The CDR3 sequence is CSASTGTDTQYF. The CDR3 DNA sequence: TGCAGTGCTAGTACGGGCACAGATACGCAGTATTTT.

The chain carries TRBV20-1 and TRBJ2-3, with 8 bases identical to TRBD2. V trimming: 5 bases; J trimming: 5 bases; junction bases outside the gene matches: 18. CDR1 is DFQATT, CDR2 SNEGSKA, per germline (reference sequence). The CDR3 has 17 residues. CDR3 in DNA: TGCAGTGCTCCGGGGGGGGACCCTCGGGCTAGTAAAGATACGCAGTATTTT. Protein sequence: CSAPGGDPRASKDTQYF.

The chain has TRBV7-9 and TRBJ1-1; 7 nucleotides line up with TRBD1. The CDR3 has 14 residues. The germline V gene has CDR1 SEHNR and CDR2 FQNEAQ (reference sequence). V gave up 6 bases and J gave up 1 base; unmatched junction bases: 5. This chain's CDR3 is CASSLRTGNTEAFF. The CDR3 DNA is TGTGCCAGCAGTTTGCGGACAGGGAACACTGAAGCTTTCTTT. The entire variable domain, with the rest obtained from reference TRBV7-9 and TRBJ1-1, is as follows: DTGVSQNPRHKITKRGQNVTFRCDPISEHNRLYWYRQTLGQGPEFLTYFQNEAQLEKSRLLSDRFSAERPKGSFSTLEIQRTEQGDSAMYLCASSLRTGNTEAFFGQGTRLTVV.

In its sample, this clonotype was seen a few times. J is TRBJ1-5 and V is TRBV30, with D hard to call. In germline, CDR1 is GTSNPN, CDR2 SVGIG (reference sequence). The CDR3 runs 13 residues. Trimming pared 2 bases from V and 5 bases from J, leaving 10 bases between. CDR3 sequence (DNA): TGTGCCTGGAGTACTGGAGGGCATCAGCCCCAGCATTTT. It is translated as CAWSTGGHQPQHF.

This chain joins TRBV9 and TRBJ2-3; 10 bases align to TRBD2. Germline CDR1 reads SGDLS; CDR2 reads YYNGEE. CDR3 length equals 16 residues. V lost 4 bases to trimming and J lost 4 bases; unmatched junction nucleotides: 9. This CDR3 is CASSLGTSDSSDTQYF. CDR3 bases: TGTGCCAGCAGCCTCGGGACTAGCGATTCCTCAGATACGCAGTATTTT.

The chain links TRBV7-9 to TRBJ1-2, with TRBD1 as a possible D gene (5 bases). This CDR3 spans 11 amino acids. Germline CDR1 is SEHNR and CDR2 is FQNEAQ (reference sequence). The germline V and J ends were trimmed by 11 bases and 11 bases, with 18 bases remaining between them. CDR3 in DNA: TGTGCCGGCAAGCAGGGTATAGGATACACCTTC. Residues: CAGKQGIGYTF.

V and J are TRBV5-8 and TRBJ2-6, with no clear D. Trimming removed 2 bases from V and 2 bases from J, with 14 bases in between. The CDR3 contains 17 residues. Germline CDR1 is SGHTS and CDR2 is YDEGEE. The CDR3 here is CASSFGRNRAGANVLTF. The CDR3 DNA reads TGTGCCAGCAGCTTTGGACGGAATAGGGCTGGGGCCAACGTCCTGACTTTC.

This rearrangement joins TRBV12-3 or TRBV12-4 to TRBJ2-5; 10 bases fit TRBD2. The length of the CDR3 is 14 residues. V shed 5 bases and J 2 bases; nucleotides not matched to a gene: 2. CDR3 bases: TGTGCCAGCAGTCGTAGCGGGGGGCAAGAGACCCAGTACTTC. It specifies CASSRSGGQETQYF.

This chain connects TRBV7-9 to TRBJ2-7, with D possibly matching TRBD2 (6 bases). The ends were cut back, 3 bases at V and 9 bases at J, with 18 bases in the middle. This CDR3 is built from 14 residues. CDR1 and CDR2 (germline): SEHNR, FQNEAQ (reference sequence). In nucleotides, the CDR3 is TGTGCCAGCAGCTTCGCGGGACGAGGAACCGGGCAGTACTTC. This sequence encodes CASSFAGRGTGQYF.

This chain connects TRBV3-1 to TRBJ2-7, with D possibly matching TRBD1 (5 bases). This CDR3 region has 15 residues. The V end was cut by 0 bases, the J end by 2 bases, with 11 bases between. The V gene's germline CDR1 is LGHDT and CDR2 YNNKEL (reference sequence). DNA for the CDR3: TGTGCCAGCAGCCAAGAACAGGCCCCGACCTACGAGCAGTACTTC. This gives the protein CASSQEQAPTYEQYF.

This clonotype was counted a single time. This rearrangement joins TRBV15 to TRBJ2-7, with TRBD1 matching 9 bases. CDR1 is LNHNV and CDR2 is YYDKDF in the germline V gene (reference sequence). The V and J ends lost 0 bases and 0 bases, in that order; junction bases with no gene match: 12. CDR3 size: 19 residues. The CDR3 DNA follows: TGTGCCACCAGCAGAGATCCCCTCCACGACAGGGGGAGCTCCTACGAGCAGTACTTC. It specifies CATSRDPLHDRGSSYEQYF.

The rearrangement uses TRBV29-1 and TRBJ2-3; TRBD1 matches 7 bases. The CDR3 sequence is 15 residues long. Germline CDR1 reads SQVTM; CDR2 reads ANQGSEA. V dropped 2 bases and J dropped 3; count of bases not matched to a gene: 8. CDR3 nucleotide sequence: TGCAGCGTTGAACAACGAGGGGGCCTAACAGATACGCAGTATTTT. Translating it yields CSVEQRGGLTDTQYF.

CDR3 sequence: CASSDSISGIDKDTQYF. The CDR3 bases are TGTGCCAGCAGTGACTCGATAAGCGGAATTGACAAAGATACGCAGTATTTT. The V call is TRBV6-4, the J call TRBJ2-3, with D possibly TRBD2 on 5 matching bases. The ends were cut back, 0 bases at V and 5 bases at J, with 18 bases in the middle. CDR1 MRHNA and CDR2 SNTAGT come from the germline V gene. The CDR3 length is 17 residues.

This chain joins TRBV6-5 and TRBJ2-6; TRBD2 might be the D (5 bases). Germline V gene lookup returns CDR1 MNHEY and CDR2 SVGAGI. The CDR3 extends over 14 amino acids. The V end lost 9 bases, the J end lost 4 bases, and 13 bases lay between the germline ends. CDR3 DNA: TGTGCCAGTACTCCGGGATTGGGGGCCAACGTCCTGACTTTC. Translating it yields CASTPGLGANVLTF.